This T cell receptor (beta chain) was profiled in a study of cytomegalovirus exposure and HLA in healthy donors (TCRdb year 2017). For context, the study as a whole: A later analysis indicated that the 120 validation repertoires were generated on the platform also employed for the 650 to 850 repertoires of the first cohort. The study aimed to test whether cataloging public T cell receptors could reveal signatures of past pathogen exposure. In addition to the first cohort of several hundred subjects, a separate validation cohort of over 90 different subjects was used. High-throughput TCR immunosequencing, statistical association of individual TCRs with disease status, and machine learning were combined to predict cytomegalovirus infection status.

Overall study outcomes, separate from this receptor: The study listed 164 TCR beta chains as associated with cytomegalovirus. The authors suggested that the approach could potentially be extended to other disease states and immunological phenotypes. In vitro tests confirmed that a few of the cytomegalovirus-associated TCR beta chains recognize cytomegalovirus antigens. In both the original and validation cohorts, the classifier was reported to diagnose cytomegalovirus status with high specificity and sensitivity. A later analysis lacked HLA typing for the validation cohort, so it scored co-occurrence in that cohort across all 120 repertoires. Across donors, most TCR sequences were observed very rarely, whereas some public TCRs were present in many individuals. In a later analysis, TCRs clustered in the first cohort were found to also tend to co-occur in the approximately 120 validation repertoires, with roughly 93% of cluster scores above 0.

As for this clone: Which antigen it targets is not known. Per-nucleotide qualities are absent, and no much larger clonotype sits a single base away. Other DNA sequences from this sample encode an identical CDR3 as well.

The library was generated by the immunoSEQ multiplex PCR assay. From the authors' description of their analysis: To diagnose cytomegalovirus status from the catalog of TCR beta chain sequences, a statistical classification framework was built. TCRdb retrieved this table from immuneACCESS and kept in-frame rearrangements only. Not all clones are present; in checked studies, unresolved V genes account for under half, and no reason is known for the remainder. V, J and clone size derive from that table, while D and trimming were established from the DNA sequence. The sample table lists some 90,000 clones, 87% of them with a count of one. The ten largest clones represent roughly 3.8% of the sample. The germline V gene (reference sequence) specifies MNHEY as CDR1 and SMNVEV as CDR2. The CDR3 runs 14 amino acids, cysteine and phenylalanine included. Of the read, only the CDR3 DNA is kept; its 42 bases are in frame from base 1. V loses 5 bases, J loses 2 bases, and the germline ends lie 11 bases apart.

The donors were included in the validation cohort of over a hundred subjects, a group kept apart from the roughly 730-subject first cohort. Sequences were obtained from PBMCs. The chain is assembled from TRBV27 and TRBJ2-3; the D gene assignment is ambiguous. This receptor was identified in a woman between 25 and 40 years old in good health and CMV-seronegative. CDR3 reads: CASSRGRFTDTQYF. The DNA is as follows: TGTGCCAGCAGTCGAGGCCGATTCACAGATACGCAGTATTTT.